This entry describes one T cell receptor beta chain. Its antigen remains unknown. The entry originates in a study of vaccination and CD4 T cells after COVID-19. Turning to the study itself: Nasal swab PCR detected SARS-CoV-2 in convalescent patients, who comprised about 9 mild cases and one severe case. Investigators sampled three convalescent patients at day 14 and days 161 to 241 post-vaccination. Convalescent donors totaled six males and four females, including two who were Hispanic.

Trimming took off 2 bases at V and 4 bases at J, with 11 bases between the two ends. The germline V gene has CDR1 MNHEY and CDR2 SVGAGI. The CDR3 totals 14 residues. Study-level results: Analysis covered relatively few convalescent patients and lacked any early post-infection timepoints.

Time point given: late sampling 161 to 241 days after vaccination in a few convalescent patients. TCRdb re-called the PCR reads with MiXCR, one entry per CDR3 protein. Among 35,000 to 45,000 distinct CDR3 sequences, 35% to 45% were seen once, and the ten largest hold about 5.3%. The input for sequencing was CD4+ T cells from blood, taken about 7 months after SARS-CoV-2 vaccination. The TCR sequence derives from a human donor who had recovered from COVID-19. J is TRBJ1-1 and V is TRBV6-5, with D possibly being TRBD1 (5 bases). The chain's CDR3 is CASSYRDEGTEAFF. CDR3 DNA: TGTGCCAGCAGTTACCGGGACGAGGGCACTGAAGCTTTCTTT.